This TCR beta chain emerged from a study of blood T cell repertoires in COVID-19. Across the study: The United States, Italy and Spain provided the acute and convalescent COVID-19 samples. The cDNA or gDNA used as material had been derived from T cells, B-cell-depleted T cells, or PBMCs.

Losses at the gene ends were 3 bases for V and 9 bases for J; bases not matched to a gene: 8. Germline CDR1 KGHDR, CDR2 SFDVKD. The CDR3 length is 15 residues. Authors' methods: Estimation of nucleated cell counts was performed using reference gene primer amplification. Clones were sequenced by immunoSEQ multiplex PCR, and TCRdb holds only the in-frame ones, with some missing. V and J calls and clone size are as listed in that table; D and trimming were resolved from the DNA. The sample includes around 170,000 clones, around 83% of them seen just once. The sequenced sample consisted of peripheral blood. This clonotype was sampled from a woman in her thirties or forties with acute or convalescent COVID-19. The J gene is TRBJ2-1, the V gene TRBV24-1; 9 bases align to TRBD1. DNA for the CDR3: TGTGCCACCAGTGATCCGACAGGGGGGAGAACTGAGCAGTTCTTC. This gives the protein CATSDPTGGRTEQFF.